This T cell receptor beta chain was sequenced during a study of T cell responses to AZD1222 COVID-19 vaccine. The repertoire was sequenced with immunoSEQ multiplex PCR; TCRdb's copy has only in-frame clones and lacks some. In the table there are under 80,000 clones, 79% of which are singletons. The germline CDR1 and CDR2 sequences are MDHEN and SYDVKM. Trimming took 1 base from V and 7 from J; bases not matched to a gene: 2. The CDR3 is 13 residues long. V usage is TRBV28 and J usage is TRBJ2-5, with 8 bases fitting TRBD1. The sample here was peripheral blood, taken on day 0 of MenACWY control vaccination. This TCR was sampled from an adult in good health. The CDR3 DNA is TGTGCCAGCAGTTTATTAGGACAGGGGACCCAGTACTTC. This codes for CASSLLGQGTQYF.